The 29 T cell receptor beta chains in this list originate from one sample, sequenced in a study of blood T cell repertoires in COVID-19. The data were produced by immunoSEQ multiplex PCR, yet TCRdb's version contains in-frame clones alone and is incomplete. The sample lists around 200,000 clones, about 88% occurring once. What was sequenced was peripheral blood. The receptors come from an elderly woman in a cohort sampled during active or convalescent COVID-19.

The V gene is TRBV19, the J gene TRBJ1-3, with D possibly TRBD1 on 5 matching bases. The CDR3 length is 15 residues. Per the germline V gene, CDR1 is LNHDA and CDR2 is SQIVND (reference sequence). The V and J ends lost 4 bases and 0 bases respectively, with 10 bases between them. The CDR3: CASSTLTVSGNTIYF. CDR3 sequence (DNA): TGTGCCAGTAGTACTCTGACAGTCTCTGGAAACACCATATATTTT.

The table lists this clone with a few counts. The CDR3 loop reads CASSMGQLQTNYGYTF. The DNA of the CDR3 is TGTGCCAGTAGTATGGGACAGCTACAGACTAACTATGGCTACACCTTC. The V call is TRBV19, the J call TRBJ1-2; 7 bases are a match to TRBD1. CDR1 LNHDA and CDR2 SQIVND come from the germline V gene (reference sequence). The V segment lost 3 bases and the J segment 0 bases; nucleotides outside the gene matches: 7. The CDR3 totals 16 residues.

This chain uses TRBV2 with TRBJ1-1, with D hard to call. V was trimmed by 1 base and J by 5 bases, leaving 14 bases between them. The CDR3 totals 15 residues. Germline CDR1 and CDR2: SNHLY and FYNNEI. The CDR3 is CASSEVTRARTEAFF. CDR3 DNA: TGTGCCAGCAGTGAAGTAACGAGGGCGAGGACTGAAGCTTTCTTT.

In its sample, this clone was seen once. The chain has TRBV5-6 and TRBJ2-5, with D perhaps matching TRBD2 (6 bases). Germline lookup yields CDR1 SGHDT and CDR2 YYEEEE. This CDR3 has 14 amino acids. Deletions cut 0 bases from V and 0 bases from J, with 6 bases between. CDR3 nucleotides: TGTGCCAGCAGCTTGGGGGGGGACCAAGAGACCCAGTACTTC. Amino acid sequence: CASSLGGDQETQYF.

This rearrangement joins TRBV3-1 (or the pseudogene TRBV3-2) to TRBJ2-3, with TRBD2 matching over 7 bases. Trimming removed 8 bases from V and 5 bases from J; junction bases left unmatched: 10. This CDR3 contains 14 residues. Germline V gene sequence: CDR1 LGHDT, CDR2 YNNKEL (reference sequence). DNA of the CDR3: TGTGCCAGCCTCTCGGCGGGCGGGGGAGATACGCAGTATTTT. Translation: CASLSAGGGDTQYF.

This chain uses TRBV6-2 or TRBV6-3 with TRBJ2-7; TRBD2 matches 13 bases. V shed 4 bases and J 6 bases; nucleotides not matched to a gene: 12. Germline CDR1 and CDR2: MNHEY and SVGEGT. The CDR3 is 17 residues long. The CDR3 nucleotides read TGTGCCAGCAGTTTCGGGACTAGCGGGACCCAGCCTGGCGAGCAGTACGTC. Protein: CASSFGTSGTQPGEQYV.

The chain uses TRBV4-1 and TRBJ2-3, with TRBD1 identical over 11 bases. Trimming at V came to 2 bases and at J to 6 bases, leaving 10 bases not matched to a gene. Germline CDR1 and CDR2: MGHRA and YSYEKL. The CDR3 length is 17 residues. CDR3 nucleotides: TGCGCCAGCAGCCAATCCGGGACAGGGGGTTTTTGGGATACGCAGTATTTT. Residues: CASSQSGTGGFWDTQYF.

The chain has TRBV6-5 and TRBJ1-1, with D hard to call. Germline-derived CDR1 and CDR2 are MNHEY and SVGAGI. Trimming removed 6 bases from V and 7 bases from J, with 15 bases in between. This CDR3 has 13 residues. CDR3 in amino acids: CASRKGRLGEAFF. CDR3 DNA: TGTGCCAGCAGGAAAGGGAGGCTAGGTGAAGCTTTCTTT.

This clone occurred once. The CDR3 sequence is CAWSVTGQTGANVLTF. CDR3 sequence (DNA): TGTGCCTGGAGTGTGACAGGGCAAACTGGGGCCAACGTCCTGACTTTC. V is TRBV30 and J is TRBJ2-6, with 7 bases identical to TRBD1. The CDR3 is 16 residues long. Germline lookup yields CDR1 GTSNPN and CDR2 SVGIG (reference sequence). V shed 0 bases, J shed 2 bases, and the junction held 4 bases outside the gene matches.

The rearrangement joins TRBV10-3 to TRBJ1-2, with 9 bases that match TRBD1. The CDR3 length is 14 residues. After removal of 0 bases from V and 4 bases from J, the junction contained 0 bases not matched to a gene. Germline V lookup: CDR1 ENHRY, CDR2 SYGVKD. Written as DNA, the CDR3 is TGTGCCATCAGTGAGTCGACAGGGGGCTATGGCTACACCTTC. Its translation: CAISESTGGYGYTF.

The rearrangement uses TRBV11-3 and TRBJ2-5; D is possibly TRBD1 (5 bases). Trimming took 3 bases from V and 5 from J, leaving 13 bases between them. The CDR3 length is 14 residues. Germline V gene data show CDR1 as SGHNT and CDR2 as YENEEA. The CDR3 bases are TGTGCCAGCAGCTTGGGTGGGGCCGCGGAGACCCAGTACTTC. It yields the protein CASSLGGAAETQYF.

The CDR3 spells CASSQRTGVQDTQYF. The CDR3 bases are TGTGCCAGCAGTCAAAGGACAGGAGTCCAAGATACGCAGTATTTT. J is TRBJ2-3 and V is TRBV28; TRBD1 aligns across 7 bases. Germline trimming cut 5 bases from V and 5 bases from J; bases unmatched to any gene: 10. Germline assignment: CDR1 MDHEN and CDR2 SYDVKM. This CDR3 contains 15 residues. Based on the CDR3 plus reference TRBV28 and TRBJ2-3, the full variable domain is DVKVTQSSRYLVKRTGEKVFLECVQDMDHENMFWYRQDPGLGLRLIYFSYDVKMKEKGDIPEGYSVSREKKERFSLILESASTNQTSMYLCASSQRTGVQDTQYFGPGTRLTVL.

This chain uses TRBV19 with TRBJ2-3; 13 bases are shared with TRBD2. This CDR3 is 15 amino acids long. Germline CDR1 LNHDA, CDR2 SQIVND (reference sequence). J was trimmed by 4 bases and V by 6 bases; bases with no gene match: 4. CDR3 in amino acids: CASSGTSGVPDTQYF. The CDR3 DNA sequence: TGTGCCAGTAGCGGGACTAGCGGGGTCCCAGATACGCAGTATTTT.

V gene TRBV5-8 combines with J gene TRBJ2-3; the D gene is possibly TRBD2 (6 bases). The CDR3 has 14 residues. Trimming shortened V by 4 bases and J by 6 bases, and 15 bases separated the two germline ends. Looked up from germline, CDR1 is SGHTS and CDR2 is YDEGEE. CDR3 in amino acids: CASSRRTTGDTQYF. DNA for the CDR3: TGTGCCAGCAGCAGGAGGACTACGGGCGATACGCAGTATTTT.

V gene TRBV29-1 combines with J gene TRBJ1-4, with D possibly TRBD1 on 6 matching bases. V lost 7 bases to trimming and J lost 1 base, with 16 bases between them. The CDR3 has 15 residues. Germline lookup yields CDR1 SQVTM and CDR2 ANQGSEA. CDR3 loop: CSALGGGGTNEKLFF. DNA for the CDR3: TGCAGCGCTCTGGGAGGGGGAGGAACTAATGAAAAACTGTTTTTT.

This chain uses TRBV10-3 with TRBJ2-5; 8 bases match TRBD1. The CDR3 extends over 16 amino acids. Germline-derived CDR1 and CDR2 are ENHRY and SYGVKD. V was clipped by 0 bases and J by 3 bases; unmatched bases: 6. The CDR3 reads CAISESAPGGKETQYF. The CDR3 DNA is TGTGCCATCAGTGAGTCGGCGCCAGGGGGCAAAGAGACCCAGTACTTC.

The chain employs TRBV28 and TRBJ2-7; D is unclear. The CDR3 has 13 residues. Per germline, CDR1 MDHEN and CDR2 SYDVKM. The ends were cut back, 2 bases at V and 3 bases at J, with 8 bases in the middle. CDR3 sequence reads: CASSLVANYEQYV. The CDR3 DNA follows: TGTGCCAGCAGTTTAGTGGCCAACTACGAGCAGTACGTC.

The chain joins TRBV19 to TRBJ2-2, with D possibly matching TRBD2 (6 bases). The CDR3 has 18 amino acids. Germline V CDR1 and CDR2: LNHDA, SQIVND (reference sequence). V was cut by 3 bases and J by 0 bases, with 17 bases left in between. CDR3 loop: CASSMLFRETSNTGELFF. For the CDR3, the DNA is TGTGCCAGTAGTATGCTTTTCCGGGAGACCTCGAACACCGGGGAGCTGTTTTTT.

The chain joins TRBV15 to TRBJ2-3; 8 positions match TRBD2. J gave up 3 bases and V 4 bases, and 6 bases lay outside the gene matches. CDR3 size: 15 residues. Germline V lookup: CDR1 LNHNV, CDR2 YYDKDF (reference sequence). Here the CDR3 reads CATSISGAGTDTQYF. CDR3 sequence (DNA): TGTGCCACCAGCATTAGCGGGGCGGGGACAGATACGCAGTATTTT. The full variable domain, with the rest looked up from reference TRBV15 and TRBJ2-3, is DAMVIQNPRYQVTQFGKPVTLSCSQTLNHNVMYWYQQKSSQAPKLLFHYYDKDFNNEADTPDNFQSRRPNTSFCFLDIRSPGLGDTAMYLCATSISGAGTDTQYFGPGTRLTVL.

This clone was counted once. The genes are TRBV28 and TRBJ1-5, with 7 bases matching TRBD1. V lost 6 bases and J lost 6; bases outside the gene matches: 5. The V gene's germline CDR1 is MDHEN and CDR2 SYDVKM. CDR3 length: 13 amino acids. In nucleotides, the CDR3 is TGTGCCAGCAGAGGGGGCCTTGGTCAGCCCCAGCATTTT. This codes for CASRGGLGQPQHF.

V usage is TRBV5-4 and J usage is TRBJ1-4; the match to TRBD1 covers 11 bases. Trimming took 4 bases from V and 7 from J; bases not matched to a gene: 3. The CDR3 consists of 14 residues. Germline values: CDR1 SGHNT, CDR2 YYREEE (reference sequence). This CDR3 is CASSEGQGGEKLFF. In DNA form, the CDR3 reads TGTGCCAGCAGCGAGGGACAGGGGGGTGAAAAACTGTTTTTT.

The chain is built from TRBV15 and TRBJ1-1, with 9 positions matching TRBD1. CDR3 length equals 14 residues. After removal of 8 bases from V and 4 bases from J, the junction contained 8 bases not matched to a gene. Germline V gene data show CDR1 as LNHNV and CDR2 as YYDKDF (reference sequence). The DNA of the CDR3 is TGTGCCACCGGACAGGGGCCTTTGGGCACTGAAGCTTTCTTT. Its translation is CATGQGPLGTEAFF.

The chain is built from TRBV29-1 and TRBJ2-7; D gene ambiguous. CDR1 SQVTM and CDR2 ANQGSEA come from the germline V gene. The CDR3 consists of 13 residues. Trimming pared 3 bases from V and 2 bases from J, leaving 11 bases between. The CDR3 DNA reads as TGCAGCGTTGACGGGTCGGATCCCTACGAGCAGTACTTC. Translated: CSVDGSDPYEQYF.

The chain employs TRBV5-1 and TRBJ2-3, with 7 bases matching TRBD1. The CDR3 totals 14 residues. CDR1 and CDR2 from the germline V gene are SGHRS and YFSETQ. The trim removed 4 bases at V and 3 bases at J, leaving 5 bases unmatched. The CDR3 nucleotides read TGCGCCAGCAGCCTATTGACAGGGACAGATACGCAGTATTTT. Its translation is CASSLLTGTDTQYF. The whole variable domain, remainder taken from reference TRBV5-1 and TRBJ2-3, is KAGVTQTPRYLIKTRGQQVTLSCSPISGHRSVSWYQQTPGQGLQFLFEYFSETQRNKGNFPGRFSGRQFSNSRSEMNVSTLELGDSALYLCASSLLTGTDTQYFGPGTRLTVL.

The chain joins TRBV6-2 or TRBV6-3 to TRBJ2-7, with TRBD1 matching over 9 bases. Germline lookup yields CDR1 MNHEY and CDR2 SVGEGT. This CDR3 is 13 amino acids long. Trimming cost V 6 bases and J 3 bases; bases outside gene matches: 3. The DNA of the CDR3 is TGTGCCAGCAGCCGGGGACAGGGCTACGAGCAGTACGTC. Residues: CASSRGQGYEQYV.

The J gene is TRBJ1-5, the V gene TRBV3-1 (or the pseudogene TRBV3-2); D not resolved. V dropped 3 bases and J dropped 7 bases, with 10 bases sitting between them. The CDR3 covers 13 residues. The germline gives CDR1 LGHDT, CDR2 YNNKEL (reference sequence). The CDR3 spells CASSHPGLQPQHF. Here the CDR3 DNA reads TGTGCCAGCAGCCACCCGGGGTTACAGCCCCAGCATTTT.

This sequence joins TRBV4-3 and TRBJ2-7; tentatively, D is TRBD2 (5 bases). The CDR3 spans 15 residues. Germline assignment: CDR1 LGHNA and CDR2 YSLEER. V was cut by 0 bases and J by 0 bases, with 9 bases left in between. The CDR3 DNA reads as TGCGCCAGCAGCCAAGAGGCGGGCCCCTCCTACGAGCAGTACTTC. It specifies CASSQEAGPSYEQYF.

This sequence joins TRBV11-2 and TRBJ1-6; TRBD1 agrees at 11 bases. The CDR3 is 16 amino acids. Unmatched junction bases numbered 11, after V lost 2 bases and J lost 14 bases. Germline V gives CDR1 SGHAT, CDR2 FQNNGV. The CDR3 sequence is CASSLHVGQGVASLHF. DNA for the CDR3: TGTGCCAGCAGCTTACATGTGGGACAGGGGGTCGCATCCCTCCACTTT.

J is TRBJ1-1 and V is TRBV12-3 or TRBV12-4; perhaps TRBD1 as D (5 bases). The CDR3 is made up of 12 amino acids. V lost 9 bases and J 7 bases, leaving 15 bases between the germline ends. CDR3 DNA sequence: TGTGCCAGTGGTCAACAGGTTTTTGAAGCTTTCTTT. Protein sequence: CASGQQVFEAFF.